A selection of T cell receptor beta chains follows, all from one sample in a study of CD4 T cell repertoires in COVID-19. This table comes from immunoSEQ multiplex PCR, and its TCRdb copy is limited to in-frame clones, with some not included. The sample has 20,000 or so clones, roughly 91% seen once; the top ten hold around 0.58%. The starting material was central memory CD4+ T cells from blood, obtained before the COVID-19 pandemic. The source is a human donor who had COVID-19. The conserved cysteine and the conserved F or W are not part of the CDR3 here. Each record gives: clone size, CDR3 length, V gene, J gene, CDR3 protein. A row's size may be missing; if present it is once, few, many or a size class.

>NA|14|TRBV28|TRBJ2-1
ASSTPGLAGDNEQF
>NA|12|TRBV11-2|TRBJ1-1
ASSSSGVGYGAF
>NA|14|TRBV6-1|TRBJ1-4
ASSVQLQGANEKLF
>NA|11|TRBV7-9|TRBJ1-5
ASSYGENQPQH
>NA|12|TRBV19|TRBJ2-2
ASNPRTEIGELF
>NA|9|TRBV20-1|TRBJ2-7
SAGRSYEQY
>NA|15|TRBV5-1|TRBJ1-4
ASSGAGGSVTNEKLF
>NA|13|TRBV19|TRBJ1-1
ASSRARPPNTEAF
>NA|12|TRBV18|TRBJ2-7
ASSSGAGTYEQY
>NA|10|TRBV6-1|TRBJ1-6
AGGQGWDPLH
>NA|14|TRBV5-1|TRBJ2-3
ASRQELGTGTDTQY
>NA|14|TRBV6-5|TRBJ2-3
ASSSSGDRAPDTQY
>NA|11|TRBV6-1|TRBJ2-2
ASRAGLSGELF
>NA|14|TRBV6-6|TRBJ1-5
ASSSLGQASNQPQH
>NA|13|TRBV5-6|TRBJ2-3
ASSLLRGPTDTQY
>once|13|TRBV7-7|TRBJ2-3
ASSPGTGIEDTQY
>NA|11|TRBV19|TRBJ2-7
ASIPLASYEQY
>NA|17|TRBV7-9|TRBJ2-3
ASSLARGSGVPYTDTQY
>NA|11|TRBV29-1|TRBJ2-7
SVAASGAYEQY
>NA|14|TRBV9|TRBJ1-1
ASSPNLGQGGRGAF
>NA|14|TRBV10-2|TRBJ2-5
ASSEISGSVGETQY
>once|12|TRBV7-8|TRBJ1-5
AIDEDRDNQPQH
>once|13|TRBV28|TRBJ1-2
ASSFGDRVSPGYT
>NA|12|TRBV5-1|TRBJ2-7
ASSLGTGAYEQY
>NA|13|TRBV11-2|TRBJ1-1
ASSSPAAPNTEAF
>NA|12|TRBV5-4|TRBJ1-2
ASSWDRGQGGYT
>NA|11|TRBV10-2|TRBJ2-5
ASSVKGGETQY
>few|10|TRBV2|TRBJ1-2
ASRGQNYGYT
>NA|11|TRBV6-1|TRBJ2-7
ATRTGGPYEQY
>few|15|TRBV5-4|TRBJ2-3
ASSLGWKGAGTDTQY
>NA|12|TRBV28|TRBJ1-2
ASKTLGQNYGYT